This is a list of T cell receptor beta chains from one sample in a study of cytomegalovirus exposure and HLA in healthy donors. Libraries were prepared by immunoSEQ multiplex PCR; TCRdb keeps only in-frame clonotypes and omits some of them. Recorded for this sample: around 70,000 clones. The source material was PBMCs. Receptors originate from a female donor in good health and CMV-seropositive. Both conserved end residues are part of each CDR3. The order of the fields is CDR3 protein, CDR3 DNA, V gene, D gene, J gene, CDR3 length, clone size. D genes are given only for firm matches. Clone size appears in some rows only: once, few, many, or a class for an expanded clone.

CASSLVSTQGLEQYF TGCGCCAGCAGCTTGGTCAGTACGCAGGGGCTCGAGCAGTACTTC TRBV5-1 . TRBJ2-7 15 .
CSVDAGPGHQQYF TGCAGCGTTGATGCGGGGCCAGGACATCAGCAGTACTTC TRBV29-1 . TRBJ2-7 13 .
CASSWARSGVLTYEQYF TGTGCCAGCAGTTGGGCCCGATCGGGGGTTTTGACCTACGAGCAGTACTTC TRBV28 . TRBJ2-7 17 .
CAISVYGQETQYF TGTGCCATCAGTGTTTACGGCCAAGAGACCCAGTACTTC TRBV10-3 . TRBJ2-5 13 .
CASSLQAGMYEQYF TGTGCCAGCAGCCTCCAAGCGGGAATGTACGAGCAGTACTTC TRBV7-6 TRBD2 TRBJ2-7 14 .
CAWRRLAGLQETQYF TGTGCCTGGAGAAGACTAGCGGGGCTCCAAGAGACCCAGTACTTC TRBV30 TRBD2 TRBJ2-5 15 .
CASSLGTENDYGYTF TGCGCCAGCAGCCTCGGGACAGAAAACGACTATGGCTACACCTTC TRBV4-1 TRBD1 TRBJ1-2 15 .
CASSEQGTREQYF TGTGCCAGCTCAGAACAGGGGACCCGCGAGCAGTACTTC TRBV18 TRBD1 TRBJ2-7 13 .
CASSLRALRGANQPQHF TGTGCCAGCAGTTTGAGAGCCTTACGGGGGGCGAATCAGCCCCAGCATTTT TRBV28 . TRBJ1-5 17 .
CAGRHQREGLYEQYF TGTGCCGGGAGGCACCAGCGGGAGGGCCTCTACGAGCAGTACTTC TRBV30 TRBD2 TRBJ2-7 15 .
CASISGQETQYF TGTGCCAGCATCAGCGGTCAAGAGACCCAGTACTTC TRBV6-5 . TRBJ2-5 12 .
CSVDDTLQDQETQYF TGCAGCGTTGATGATACCTTACAGGATCAAGAGACCCAGTACTTC TRBV29-1 . TRBJ2-5 15 .
CASSPIQTGTGASPLHF TGTGCCAGCAGCCCCATCCAAACCGGGACAGGGGCTTCACCCCTCCACTTT TRBV5-5 TRBD1 TRBJ1-6 17 .
CSVAGYALGYTF TGCAGCGTTGCCGGGTACGCTCTGGGCTACACCTTC TRBV29-1 . TRBJ1-2 12 .
CASSEGLAEYNEQFF TGTGCCAGCAGCGAGGGACTAGCGGAATACAATGAGCAGTTCTTC TRBV9 TRBD2 TRBJ2-1 15 .
CASSQDPGFYGYVF TGCGCCAGCAGCCAAGACCCAGGGTTCTATGGCTACGTCTTC TRBV4-1 . TRBJ1-2 14 .
CASSQDFGTGGEKLFF TGCGCCAGCAGCCAAGATTTTGGGACAGGTGGCGAAAAACTGTTTTTT TRBV4-3 TRBD1 TRBJ1-4 16 .
CATRTGSSYNEQFF TGTGCCACCAGGACAGGGAGCTCCTACAATGAGCAGTTCTTC TRBV2 TRBD1 TRBJ2-1 14 .
CASSQIEGNTEAFF TGTGCCAGCAGCCAAATTGAGGGGAACACTGAAGCTTTCTTT TRBV4-2 . TRBJ1-1 14 .
CASGEGQTNTGELFF TGCGCCAGCGGCGAGGGACAGACAAACACCGGGGAGCTGTTTTTT TRBV5-1 TRBD1 TRBJ2-2 15 .
CASSRIPGQGVGYTF TGTGCCAGCAGCCGTATACCGGGACAGGGGGTCGGCTACACCTTC TRBV27 TRBD1 TRBJ1-2 15 .
CASSYSLPLNTEAFF TGTGCCAGCAGTTACTCCCTTCCCTTAAACACTGAAGCTTTCTTT TRBV6-5 . TRBJ1-1 15 .
CSVGHGLAPYEQYF TGCAGCGTTGGCCACGGACTAGCGCCCTACGAGCAGTACTTC TRBV29-1 TRBD2 TRBJ2-7 14 .
CASTGLEYSTDTQYF TGTGCCAGTACGGGACTAGAATATAGCACAGATACGCAGTATTTT TRBV19 TRBD2 TRBJ2-3 15 medium-sized
CAWSVEGFTEAFF TGTGCCTGGAGCGTGGAGGGATTCACTGAAGCTTTCTTT TRBV30 . TRBJ1-1 13 .
CASSHPGGTYEQYF TGCGCCAGCAGCCACCCGGGAGGGACCTACGAGCAGTACTTC TRBV4-1 TRBD2 TRBJ2-7 14 .
CASSRQGVQETQYF TGTGCCAGCAGCCGACAGGGGGTCCAAGAGACCCAGTACTTC TRBV7-9 TRBD1 TRBJ2-5 14 .
CASSQAGDSTWTGETQYF TGCGCCAGCAGCCAAGCGGGGGACTCGACCTGGACAGGGGAGACCCAGTACTTC TRBV4-3 TRBD1 TRBJ2-5 18 .
CASSLDRVEVAGELFF TGCGCCAGCAGCTTAGACAGGGTGGAGGTCGCCGGGGAGCTGTTTTTT TRBV5-1 TRBD1 TRBJ2-2 16 .
CATSVKTGKDYTF TGTGCCACCAGCGTCAAGACAGGGAAAGACTACACCTTC TRBV15 TRBD1 TRBJ1-2 13 .
CASSPEWDRGAFF TGTGCCAGCAGTCCGGAATGGGACAGGGGCGCTTTCTTT TRBV28 TRBD1 TRBJ1-1 13 .
CAWSPGAYEQYF TGTGCCTGGAGCCCCGGGGCCTACGAGCAGTACTTC TRBV30 . TRBJ2-7 12 .
CAWSLTGVYTF TGTGCCTGGAGTTTGACAGGGGTCTACACCTTC TRBV30 TRBD1 TRBJ1-2 11 .
CSVVRALNTEAFF TGCAGCGTTGTGAGGGCGCTGAACACTGAAGCTTTCTTT TRBV29-1 . TRBJ1-1 13 .
CASSPTAETDKQYF TGTGCCAGCTCACCTACAGCTGAAACAGATAAGCAGTATTTT TRBV18 . TRBJ2-3 14 .
CASSSAGQSDTYNEQFF TGTGCTAGCAGCTCGGCGGGGCAGAGTGACACCTACAATGAGCAGTTCTTC TRBV7-7 . TRBJ2-1 17 .
CASSPSPRGNNSPLHF TGTGCCAGCTCACCTAGTCCCAGGGGGAATAATTCACCCCTCCACTTT TRBV18 TRBD1 TRBJ1-6 16 .
CASSYSIGQDVYEQYF TGTGCCAGCAGTTACTCGATCGGACAGGATGTATACGAGCAGTACTTC TRBV6-5 TRBD1 TRBJ2-7 16 .
CASKGAENSPLHF TGTGCCAGCAAGGGAGCTGAGAATTCACCCCTCCACTTT TRBV2 . TRBJ1-6 13 .
CASARDRGNYGYTF TGTGCCAGTGCAAGAGACAGGGGGAACTATGGCTACACCTTC TRBV27 TRBD1 TRBJ1-2 14 .
CSVRGHLMNTEAFF TGCAGCGTAAGGGGACACCTCATGAACACTGAAGCTTTCTTT TRBV29-1 . TRBJ1-1 14 .
CASSPGGEDTQYF TGTGCCAGCAGCCCCGGGGGAGAGGATACGCAGTATTTT TRBV9 . TRBJ2-3 13 .
CASSELTGVNTEAFF TGCGCCAGCAGCGAGTTGACAGGGGTGAACACTGAAGCTTTCTTT TRBV5-1 TRBD1 TRBJ1-1 15 .